One sample yielded the 13 T cell receptor beta chains listed below, sequenced in a study of cytomegalovirus exposure and HLA in healthy donors (dated by TCRdb to about 2017). Receptors were amplified or captured by the immunoSEQ multiplex PCR assay. For the multiplex PCR, a mixture combining 60 forward primers for TCR Vbeta segments and 13 reverse primers for TCR Jbeta segments was used. Imported from immuneACCESS, the table was reduced by TCRdb to in-frame sequences with V and J called. These copies leave out some clones; in studies compared against another copy, an unresolved V gene accounts for under half, and the cause of the remainder is not known. Within this sample are approximately 220,000 clones, with about four fifths of them counted one time only. The ten largest clones add up to 6% of the sample. The sample taken for sequencing was PBMCs. These receptors came from a man aged 35-49 years in good health and CMV-seropositive.

The rearrangement links TRBV7-9 to TRBJ1-4; D is uncertain. Between the trimmed V and J ends, which lost 0 bases and 4 bases, there was a span of 6 bases. Per germline, CDR1 SEHNR and CDR2 FQNEAQ (reference sequence). The CDR3 loop spans 14 amino acids. CDR3 sequence reads: CASSLAGYNEKLFF. The DNA of the CDR3 is TGTGCCAGCAGCTTAGCCGGTTATAATGAAAAACTGTTTTTT.

The chain combines TRBV19 with TRBJ1-5; a weak D match, TRBD1 (6 bases). Deletions cut 3 bases from V and 4 bases from J, with 10 bases between. Germline V CDR1 and CDR2: LNHDA, SQIVND (reference sequence). CDR3 length: 14 residues. The CDR3 DNA follows: TGTGCCAGTAGTATTCAGGGGCAGAATCAGCCCCAGCATTTT. It translates to CASSIQGQNQPQHF.

In its sample, this clone was seen once. The chain employs TRBV18 and TRBJ2-1; 10 bases line up with TRBD2. Losses at the gene ends were 3 bases for V and 0 bases for J; bases not matched to a gene: 5. The CDR3 sequence is 17 residues long. Germline V gene lookup returns CDR1 KGHSH and CDR2 LQKENI. Written as DNA, the CDR3 is TGTGCCAGCTCACCGACTAGCGGGCCTTCCTCCTACAATGAGCAGTTCTTC. Its protein product is CASSPTSGPSSYNEQFF.

This chain connects TRBV7-8 to TRBJ2-7, with 10 bases that match TRBD1. Germline V gene data show CDR1 as SGHVS and CDR2 as FQNEAQ. CDR3 size: 14 residues. V lost 8 bases, J lost 6 bases, and 10 bases stayed unmatched. The CDR3 DNA sequence: TGTGCCAGCGGTACTCCGGGACAGGGGCTCGAGCAGTACTTC. Translated: CASGTPGQGLEQYF.

Note on this clone: At the DNA level, this CDR3 is encoded by other sequences in the same sample as well. This rearrangement joins TRBV2 to TRBJ1-5; possible D gene TRBD1, 5 bases. Trimming shortened V by 1 base and J by 4 bases, and 11 bases separated the two germline ends. The CDR3 contains 15 residues. Germline values: CDR1 SNHLY, CDR2 FYNNEI. DNA for the CDR3: TGTGCCAGCAGTGAAGAAGGGACTTCGAATCAGCCCCAGCATTTT. This sequence encodes CASSEEGTSNQPQHF. Looking up the rest from reference TRBV2 and TRBJ1-5 gives the full variable domain: EPEVTQTPSHQVTQMGQEVILRCVPISNHLYFYWYRQILGQKVEFLVSFYNNEISEKSEIFDDQFSVERPDGSNFTLKIRSTKLEDSAMYFCASSEEGTSNQPQHFGDGTRLSIL.

The J gene is TRBJ2-1, the V gene TRBV5-6; 10 nucleotides agree with TRBD2. CDR3 size: 16 residues. Germline CDR1 reads SGHDT; CDR2 reads YYEEEE. V lost 0 bases and J lost 6; bases outside the gene matches: 6. CDR3 nucleotides: TGTGCCAGCAGCTTGGTCGGCCTAGCGGGAGCCAATGAGCAGTTCTTC. It is translated as CASSLVGLAGANEQFF.

V and J are TRBV7-3 and TRBJ2-7; 11 bases are shared with TRBD2. CDR1 and CDR2 (germline): SGHTA, FQGTGA. The V segment lost 9 bases and the J segment 2 bases; nucleotides outside the gene matches: 9. The CDR3 is 15 residues long. CDR3 nucleotide sequence: TGTGCCAGTTCGATAGCGGGAGGGGGGCCCTACGAGCAGTACTTC. Its translation: CASSIAGGGPYEQYF.

The rearrangement links TRBV4-1 to TRBJ2-2, with D uncertain. CDR1 and CDR2 (germline): MGHRA, YSYEKL. V was clipped by 4 bases and J by 0 bases, with 6 bases between them. This CDR3 has 14 amino acids. CDR3 region: CASSPSPNTGELFF. DNA of the CDR3: TGCGCCAGCAGCCCCTCCCCGAACACCGGGGAGCTGTTTTTT.

This clone was counted a single time. The chain couples TRBV7-3 to TRBJ1-5, with D perhaps TRBD1 (6 bases). Trimming stripped 5 bases from V and 3 bases from J, with 11 bases between. The V gene's germline CDR1 is SGHTA and CDR2 FQGTGA. The CDR3 runs 14 residues. The CDR3 DNA sequence: TGTGCCAGCAGCGTTACAGGGATCAATCAGCCCCAGCATTTT. As protein: CASSVTGINQPQHF.

The V gene is TRBV23-1, the J gene TRBJ2-5; 10 bases are shared with TRBD1. TRBV23-1 is treated as an ORF (open reading frame) with a function not yet certain. This CDR3 has 15 amino acids. With 4 bases clipped from V and 3 bases from J, the junction kept 5 bases outside the gene matches. CDR3: CASSLLTGGKETQYF. CDR3 coding DNA: TGCGCCAGCAGTCTACTGACAGGGGGCAAAGAGACCCAGTACTTC.

The chain links TRBV7-9 to TRBJ1-4; 8 positions agree with TRBD1. The V gene's germline CDR1 is SEHNR and CDR2 FQNEAQ (reference sequence). The length of the CDR3 is 16 residues. Trimming removed 3 bases from V and 5 bases from J; junction bases left unmatched: 8. Written as DNA, the CDR3 is TGTGCCAGCAGCTTCAGGGGGCGAAATCGAAATGAAAAACTGTTTTTT. Its translation is CASSFRGRNRNEKLFF.

This chain connects TRBV5-4 to TRBJ2-3; maybe TRBD2 (6 bases). Germline V gives CDR1 SGHNT, CDR2 YYREEE (reference sequence). The CDR3 spans 16 residues. Between the trimmed V and J ends, which lost 0 bases and 5 bases, there was a span of 16 bases. CDR3 region: CASSLGSGGARDTQYF. The CDR3 bases are TGTGCCAGCAGCTTGGGAAGCGGAGGGGCAAGAGATACGCAGTATTTT.

The chain combines TRBV27 with TRBJ2-5; TRBD1 aligns across 8 bases. The DNA end is more similar to TRBJ2-7, so the J call may be wrong. The CDR3 loop spans 15 amino acids. CDR1 MNHEY and CDR2 SMNVEV come from the germline V gene (reference sequence). The CDR3 loop is CASSSSGGARAEQYF. In DNA, the CDR3 is TGTGCCAGCAGTTCCTCAGGGGGCGCGCGTGCCGAGCAGTACTTC.